The 27 T cell receptor beta chains listed next were all sequenced from one sample in a study of cytomegalovirus exposure and HLA in healthy donors. PCR primers comprised 60 Vbeta and 13 Jbeta primers. Clones were sequenced by immunoSEQ multiplex PCR, and TCRdb holds only the in-frame ones, with some missing. The repertoire consists of around 100,000 clones, with just under 85% occurring once and the leading ten covering approximately 5.6%. What was sequenced was PBMCs. Source of these receptors: a woman aged 18-29 years in good health and CMV-seropositive.

The chain combines TRBV30 with TRBJ1-5, with 8 nucleotides matching TRBD1. The germline CDR1 and CDR2 sequences are GTSNPN and SVGIG (reference sequence). V trimming: 5 bases; J trimming: 4 bases; junction bases outside the gene matches: 1. This CDR3 has 12 amino acids. The CDR3 spells CAWDRGNQPQHF. The CDR3 nucleotides read TGTGCCTGGGACAGGGGTAATCAGCCCCAGCATTTT.

V gene TRBV6-4 combines with J gene TRBJ1-4, with D tentatively TRBD1 (5 bases). The V end lost 6 bases, the J end lost 2 bases, and 10 bases lay between the germline ends. Germline CDR1 MRHNA, CDR2 SNTAGT. The CDR3 loop spans 14 amino acids. The CDR3 sequence: CASSPGMTNEKLFF. CDR3 coding DNA: TGTGCCAGCAGCCCAGGGATGACTAATGAAAAACTGTTTTTT.

The rearrangement links TRBV4-2 to TRBJ1-2; D is perhaps TRBD1 (6 bases). The CDR3 is made up of 13 amino acids. Germline lookup yields CDR1 LGHNA and CDR2 YNFKEQ. The germline V and J ends were trimmed by 6 bases and 6 bases, with 14 bases remaining between them. The CDR3 DNA is TGTGCCAGCAGTGAAATACAGGGCAATGGCTACACCTTC. Protein sequence: CASSEIQGNGYTF.

The chain recombines TRBV5-1 with TRBJ1-5; 8 bases line up with TRBD1. V shed 2 bases and J 1 base; nucleotides not matched to a gene: 2. Per the germline V gene, CDR1 is SGHRS and CDR2 is YFSETQ. This CDR3 contains 15 residues. Here the CDR3 reads CASSLQGGSNQPQHF. CDR3 DNA sequence: TGCGCCAGCAGCTTACAGGGGGGAAGCAATCAGCCCCAGCATTTT.

The chain has TRBV5-1 and TRBJ2-5, with 8 bases matching TRBD1. The DNA end favors TRBJ2-7, so the J call may be wrong. Germline CDR1 SGHRS, CDR2 YFSETQ. The CDR3 has 16 residues. The CDR3 reads CASSPHGQGSSYEQYF. CDR3 in DNA: TGCGCCAGCAGCCCACACGGACAGGGAAGCTCCTACGAGCAGTACTTC.

The chain is built from TRBV15 and TRBJ2-7; TRBD2 matches at 8 bases. The CDR3 is 15 residues long. Germline-derived CDR1 and CDR2 are LNHNV and YYDKDF (reference sequence). After removal of 8 bases from V and 4 bases from J, the junction contained 13 bases not matched to a gene. CDR3 in amino acids: CATGRGGTGTYEQYF. In DNA, the CDR3 is TGTGCCACCGGTCGGGGGGGAACCGGAACTTACGAGCAGTACTTC.

The gene calls are TRBV7-6 and TRBJ2-2, with 7 nucleotides matching TRBD2. V dropped 2 bases and J dropped 7; count of bases not matched to a gene: 4. The CDR3 has 14 residues. Germline V lookup: CDR1 SGHVS, CDR2 FNYEAQ. The DNA of the CDR3 is TGTGCCAGCAGCTTATCGTCTAGCGGCGGGGAGCTGTTTTTT. Its protein is CASSLSSSGGELFF.

The rearrangement joins TRBV9 to TRBJ2-2; no clear D. The germline V gene encodes CDR1 SGDLS and CDR2 YYNGEE. V gave up 1 base and J gave up 5 bases, with 3 bases separating them. The CDR3 totals 12 residues. The CDR3 nucleotides are TGTGCCAGCAGCGTACTTACCGGGGAGCTGTTTTTT. It is translated as CASSVLTGELFF. Complete variable domain (other parts from reference TRBV9 and TRBJ2-2): DSGVTQTPKHLITATGQRVTLRCSPRSGDLSVYWYQQSLDQGLQFLIQYYNGEERAKGNILERFSAQQFPDLHSELNLSSLELGDSALYFCASSVLTGELFFGEGSRLTVL.

The chain is built from TRBV7-9 and TRBJ2-1, with D tentatively TRBD2 (5 bases). V was trimmed by 5 bases and J by 14 bases, leaving 16 bases between them. The CDR3 spans 12 residues. The germline V gene has CDR1 SEHNR and CDR2 FQNEAQ (reference sequence). The CDR3 sequence: CASSIGDTREFF. The CDR3 DNA reads as TGTGCCAGCAGCATTGGCGATACTAGGGAGTTCTTC.

The chain links TRBV7-9 to TRBJ2-3; perhaps TRBD2 as D (6 bases). The CDR3 extends over 15 amino acids. Germline V lookup: CDR1 SEHNR, CDR2 FQNEAQ (reference sequence). V lost 3 bases and J 1 base, leaving 11 bases between the germline ends. CDR3 protein: CASSFPPSGTDTQYF. The CDR3 DNA sequence: TGTGCCAGCAGCTTTCCCCCTAGCGGCACAGATACGCAGTATTTT.

This clone was seen once. The chain employs TRBV2 and TRBJ1-1; D may be TRBD1 (6 bases). Germline lookup yields CDR1 SNHLY and CDR2 FYNNEI. The V and J ends lost 7 bases and 6 bases respectively, with 18 bases between them. This CDR3 comprises 14 residues. The CDR3, as DNA: TGTGCCAGCACTACTACAGGACAGAGTTCTGAAGCTTTCTTT. Translated: CASTTTGQSSEAFF.

This clone was seen a few times. V and J are TRBV5-1 and TRBJ2-7, with 9 bases that match TRBD1. CDR3 length equals 13 residues. V was pared by 6 bases and J by 5 bases, with 6 bases of the junction left unmatched. The germline CDR1 and CDR2 sequences are SGHRS and YFSETQ. The CDR3 coding sequence is TGCGCCAGCACCCCGGGACAGGGTAACGAGCAGTACTTC. Its translation: CASTPGQGNEQYF.

The chain combines TRBV6-1 with TRBJ2-2; 11 positions match TRBD2. The germline CDR1 and CDR2 sequences are MNHNS and SASEGT. CDR3 length equals 17 residues. Trimming took 4 bases from V and 1 from J; bases not matched to a gene: 5. The CDR3: CASSVGGTSGNTGELFF. The CDR3 DNA is TGTGCCAGCAGTGTGGGTGGGACTAGCGGGAACACCGGGGAGCTGTTTTTT.

The chain employs TRBV5-1 and TRBJ1-3; D unclear. Germline V gene lookup returns CDR1 SGHRS and CDR2 YFSETQ. This CDR3 has 15 residues. V was clipped by 0 bases and J by 0 bases, with 7 bases between them. DNA of the CDR3: TGCGCCAGCAGCTTGGACAATTTCTCTGGAAACACCATATATTTT. It encodes CASSLDNFSGNTIYF.

This sequence joins TRBV5-8 and TRBJ1-6, with TRBD1 matching 10 bases. Trimming took 5 bases from V and 10 from J; bases not matched to a gene: 6. Looked up from germline, CDR1 is SGHTS and CDR2 is YDEGEE. The CDR3 sequence is 14 residues long. The CDR3 spells CASRPGTGVSPLHF. The CDR3 bases are TGTGCCAGCAGACCCGGGACAGGGGTCTCACCCCTCCACTTT.

This clone was picked up one time. The chain couples TRBV15 to TRBJ2-1; D possibly corresponds to TRBD2 (6 bases). CDR3 length: 16 amino acids. V dropped 1 base and J dropped 6 bases, with 16 bases sitting between them. Germline V gene data show CDR1 as LNHNV and CDR2 as YYDKDF (reference sequence). The CDR3 coding sequence is TGTGCCACCAGCAGAGGTACTAGCAGACTAGTCAATGAGCAGTTCTTC. Its translation: CATSRGTSRLVNEQFF.

V and J are TRBV6-6 and TRBJ2-7; 8 bases are shared with TRBD2. This CDR3 has 16 amino acids. J gave up 6 bases and V 2 bases, and 12 bases lay outside the gene matches. In germline, CDR1 is MNHNY, CDR2 SVGAGI (reference sequence). The CDR3 sequence: CASSYPRTSGESEQYF. In nucleotides, the CDR3 is TGTGCCAGCAGTTACCCCCGAACTAGCGGTGAGAGCGAGCAGTACTTC.

The gene calls are TRBV23-1 and TRBJ2-3; the D is unclear. TRBV23-1 is an ORF, and what it does is uncertain. V shed 1 base and J shed 8 bases, with 10 bases lying between them. CDR3 length: 13 amino acids. CDR3 region: CASSQLHTSTQYF. The DNA of the CDR3 is TGCGCCAGCAGTCAATTGCACACCAGTACGCAGTATTTT.

There are a few counts of this clone. The chain carries TRBV12-5 and TRBJ2-3; 9 positions match TRBD1. Germline V lookup: CDR1 LGHNT, CDR2 FRNRAP. The CDR3 consists of 15 residues. With V trimmed by 4 bases and J by 2 bases, 4 bases remained unmatched. The CDR3 protein is CASGSRTGATDTQYF. As DNA, the CDR3 is TGTGCTAGTGGTTCCCGGACAGGGGCCACAGATACGCAGTATTTT.

The V gene is TRBV18, the J gene TRBJ1-5; D gene ambiguous. V lost 6 bases to trimming and J lost 5 bases, with 11 bases between them. The CDR3 is 13 amino acids. CDR1 and CDR2 from the germline V gene are KGHSH and LQKENI. Written as DNA, the CDR3 is TGTGCCAGCTCGGAGGGTTGGGATCAGCCCCAGCATTTT. Its protein product is CASSEGWDQPQHF.

The rearrangement links TRBV5-1 to TRBJ1-1; 7 nucleotides line up with TRBD1. Germline CDR1 is SGHRS and CDR2 is YFSETQ. This CDR3 spans 17 amino acids. V trimming: 1 base; J trimming: 5 bases; junction bases outside the gene matches: 14. The DNA for the CDR3 is TGCGCCAGCAGCTTGCCGGACCCAAACAGGGGTTGGACTGAAGCTTTCTTT. Translation: CASSLPDPNRGWTEAFF.

V and J are TRBV6-6 and TRBJ2-7, with a weak D call TRBD1 (5 bases). This CDR3 is 15 amino acids long. The ends were cut back, 1 base at V and 0 bases at J, with 10 bases in the middle. Germline values: CDR1 MNHNY, CDR2 SVGAGI (reference sequence). CDR3 in DNA: TGTGCCAGCAGTTACTTTCCGGACAACTCCTACGAGCAGTACTTC. This sequence encodes CASSYFPDNSYEQYF.

The chain recombines TRBV4-1 with TRBJ2-7, with a possible D match to TRBD2 (5 bases). CDR1 and CDR2 (germline): MGHRA, YSYEKL. Trimming pared 2 bases from V and 3 bases from J, leaving 14 bases between. There are 15 residues in the CDR3. In DNA, the CDR3 is TGCGCCAGCAGCCAAAAGACCCTCGGGGTCTACGAGCAGTACTTC. Translated, it gives CASSQKTLGVYEQYF.

The V gene is TRBV6-5, the J gene TRBJ1-1; D might be TRBD1 (5 bases). Looked up from germline, CDR1 is MNHEY and CDR2 is SVGAGI. V was clipped by 6 bases and J by 7 bases, with 15 bases between them. The CDR3 spans 13 residues. Written as DNA, the CDR3 is TGTGCCAGCAGATCGGGGGGTTTGGGTGAAGCTTTCTTT. Amino acid sequence: CASRSGGLGEAFF.

This rearrangement joins TRBV4-1 to TRBJ1-6, with 7 bases identical to TRBD1. The CDR3 spans 15 residues. With 0 bases clipped from V and 13 bases from J, the junction kept 9 bases outside the gene matches. Germline-derived CDR1 and CDR2 are MGHRA and YSYEKL. The CDR3 DNA is TGCGCCAGCAGCCAAGAGAGGACAGGTCGATCCCCCCTCCACTTT. This sequence encodes CASSQERTGRSPLHF.

The gene calls are TRBV5-1 and TRBJ2-7; D is perhaps TRBD2 (6 bases). Per the germline V gene, CDR1 is SGHRS and CDR2 is YFSETQ. Trimming cost V 0 bases and J 0 bases, with 22 bases left between them. The CDR3 is 19 residues long. The CDR3 region is CASSLGVAVLPRNSYEQYF. In DNA, the CDR3 is TGCGCCAGCAGCTTGGGGGTAGCGGTACTGCCCAGAAACTCCTACGAGCAGTACTTC.

This clone was observed a single time. The chain employs TRBV30 and TRBJ2-3, with 7 bases that match TRBD2. V shed 4 bases and J 4 bases; nucleotides not matched to a gene: 5. Per germline, CDR1 GTSNPN and CDR2 SVGIG (reference sequence). The CDR3 length is 13 residues. The CDR3 DNA follows: TGTGCCTGGAATGGCGGGAGTGCAGATACGCAGTATTTT. This sequence encodes CAWNGGSADTQYF.